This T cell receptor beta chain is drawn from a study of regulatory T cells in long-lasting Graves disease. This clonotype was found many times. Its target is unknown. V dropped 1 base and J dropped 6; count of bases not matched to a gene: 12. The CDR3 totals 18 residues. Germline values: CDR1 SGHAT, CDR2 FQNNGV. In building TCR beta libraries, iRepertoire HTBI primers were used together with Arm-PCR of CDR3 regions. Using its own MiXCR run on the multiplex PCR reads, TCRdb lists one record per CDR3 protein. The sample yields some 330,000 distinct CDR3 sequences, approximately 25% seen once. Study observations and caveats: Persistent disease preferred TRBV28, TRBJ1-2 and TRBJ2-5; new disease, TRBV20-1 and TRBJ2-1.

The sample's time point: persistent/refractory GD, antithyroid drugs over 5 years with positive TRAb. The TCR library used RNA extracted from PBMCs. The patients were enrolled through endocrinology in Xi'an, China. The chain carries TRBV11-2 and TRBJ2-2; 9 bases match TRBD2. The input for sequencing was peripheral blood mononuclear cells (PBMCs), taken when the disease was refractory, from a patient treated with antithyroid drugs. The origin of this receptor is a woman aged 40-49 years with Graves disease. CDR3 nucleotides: TGTGCCAGCAGCTTAGGGGATCCCGGGACTAGCAAGGCCGGGGAGCTGTTTTTT. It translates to CASSLGDPGTSKAGELFF.